The entry that follows covers one TCR beta chain sequence. Its antigen remains unknown. This record comes from a study of T cell repertoires in cytomegalovirus infection. Study as a whole: Epitope selection comprised recently identified HLA-C-restricted CMV epitopes and well-studied HLA-B-restricted CMV epitopes. CMV infection plus the matching HLA type was flagged by public TCR beta signatures.

Study-level results: HLA-C-restricted CMV-specific TCR beta clonotypes prevailed in the ex vivo response.

TCRdb fed the reads into MiXCR, producing one record per CDR3 protein. The sample includes approximately 120,000 distinct CDR3 sequences, around 30% of them seen just once. Germline V gene sequence: CDR1 LNHNV, CDR2 YYDKDF (reference sequence). The V gene end was trimmed by 5 bases and the J gene end by 0 bases; junction bases not matched to a gene: 9. This CDR3 contains 17 residues. V and J are TRBV15 and TRBJ1-3; TRBD1 matches at 8 bases. The clonotype was recovered from a human donor in good health (CMV status not recorded). Some clones in this sample may be carry-over from other donors' samples. The specimen comprised CD8+ T cells from cultured PBMCs, sampled from culture after CMV antigen stimulation. The CDR3 nucleotides are TGTGCCACCAGCGGCCCGACAGGGGATTCCTCTGGAAACACCATATATTTT. It specifies CATSGPTGDSSGNTIYF.